A single sample gave rise to the 30 T cell receptor beta chains below, sequenced in a study of control samples from healthy donors and cancer patients. Data came from immunoSEQ multiplex PCR; TCRdb stores just in-frame clones and leaves some out. The table has 170,000 or so clones, about 91% seen once; the top ten hold around 2%. The sequenced material came from blood. The receptor source for this set is a woman aged 40 to 50 in good health.

This chain joins TRBV5-1 and TRBJ2-1; 8 nucleotides align to TRBD2. This CDR3 is 14 amino acids long. The germline V gene encodes CDR1 SGHRS and CDR2 YFSETQ. The trim removed 1 base at V and 8 bases at J, leaving 5 bases unmatched. Written as DNA, the CDR3 is TGCGCCAGCAGCTTGCGGACCGGGGGGGATGAGCAGTTCTTC. It translates to CASSLRTGGDEQFF.

The chain recombines TRBV9 with TRBJ1-2, with TRBD1 identical over 7 bases. Unmatched junction bases numbered 3, after V lost 0 bases and J lost 1 base. Germline-derived CDR1 and CDR2 are SGDLS and YYNGEE. The CDR3 runs 15 residues. The CDR3 protein is CASSVGTGVNYGYTF. The CDR3, as DNA: TGTGCCAGCAGCGTAGGCACAGGGGTTAACTATGGCTACACCTTC. Supplemented by reference TRBV9 and TRBJ1-2, the full variable domain reads DSGVTQTPKHLITATGQRVTLRCSPRSGDLSVYWYQQSLDQGLQFLIQYYNGEERAKGNILERFSAQQFPDLHSELNLSSLELGDSALYFCASSVGTGVNYGYTFGSGTRLTVV.

This clone was counted between two and nine times. V is TRBV2 and J is TRBJ1-3; D gene uncertain. Trimming stripped 6 bases from V and 4 bases from J, with 16 bases between. Germline V gives CDR1 SNHLY, CDR2 FYNNEI. The CDR3 has 15 residues. The chain's CDR3 is CASSGVRGGGNTIYF. The CDR3 DNA is TGTGCCAGCAGCGGGGTACGGGGAGGAGGAAACACCATATATTTT.

The chain couples TRBV4-2 to TRBJ1-2, with TRBD1 matching 8 bases. CDR1 and CDR2 from the germline V gene are LGHNA and YNFKEQ. This CDR3 has 14 residues. J lost 3 bases, V lost 0 bases, and 0 bases had no gene match. The CDR3 protein is CASSQEQGDYGYTF. The DNA for the CDR3 is TGTGCCAGCAGCCAAGAACAGGGGGACTATGGCTACACCTTC.

CDR3 coding DNA: TGTGCCAGCAGCGTACTTTCCGGAGACACCATATATTTT. Amino acid sequence: CASSVLSGDTIYF. The chain links TRBV3-1 (or the pseudogene TRBV3-2) to TRBJ1-3; D not certain. CDR1 is LGHDT and CDR2 is YNNKEL in the germline V gene (reference sequence). The CDR3 runs to 13 residues. With 5 bases removed from V and 8 bases from J, the gap between germline ends came to 13 bases.

The rearrangement uses TRBV15 and TRBJ2-2; possible D gene TRBD2, 5 bases. The germline V and J ends were trimmed by 8 bases and 6 bases, with 16 bases remaining between them. CDR1 is LNHNV and CDR2 is YYDKDF in the germline V gene (reference sequence). This CDR3 comprises 14 residues. CDR3 sequence reads: CATHEGGIPGELFF. The DNA for the CDR3 is TGTGCCACCCACGAGGGCGGCATCCCCGGGGAGCTGTTTTTT. The entire variable domain, with the rest obtained from reference TRBV15 and TRBJ2-2, is as follows: DAMVIQNPRYQVTQFGKPVTLSCSQTLNHNVMYWYQQKSSQAPKLLFHYYDKDFNNEADTPDNFQSRRPNTSFCFLDIRSPGLGDTAMYLCATHEGGIPGELFFGEGSRLTVL.

The chain carries TRBV28 and TRBJ1-1; the D gene is possibly TRBD1 (5 bases). The CDR3 runs to 13 residues. Trimming left V 10 bases short and J 1 base short, with 13 bases between. Per germline, CDR1 MDHEN and CDR2 SYDVKM. The CDR3 spells CATTGRSNTEAFF. As DNA, the CDR3 is TGTGCCACCACGGGACGGTCGAACACTGAAGCTTTCTTT.

CDR3 DNA: TGTGCCAGCACCCACGGGGGCAGGGCTGACGGGGAGCTGTTTTTT. Encoded protein: CASTHGGRADGELFF. V usage is TRBV6-5 and J usage is TRBJ2-2, with D possibly called TRBD1 or TRBD2 (6 bases each). V gave up 7 bases and J gave up 7 bases, with 19 bases separating them. The CDR3 is 15 amino acids. From germline, CDR1 is MNHEY and CDR2 SVGAGI.

The chain carries TRBV18 and TRBJ1-3, with unresolved D. The CDR3 spans 16 residues. Trimming took off 1 base at V and 1 base at J, with 11 bases between the two ends. Germline assignment: CDR1 KGHSH and CDR2 LQKENI. CDR3 nucleotide sequence: TGTGCCAGCTCACCACTCCCAGTATTGTCTGGAAACACCATATATTTT. Translating gives CASSPLPVLSGNTIYF.

This rearrangement joins TRBV5-1 to TRBJ2-7; TRBD1 agrees at 8 bases. Germline V gene sequence: CDR1 SGHRS, CDR2 YFSETQ. This CDR3 spans 14 amino acids. Trimming took 5 bases from V and 9 from J; bases not matched to a gene: 13. The CDR3 spells CASRPGQEAQGQYF. For the CDR3, the DNA is TGCGCCAGCAGACCGGGACAGGAGGCCCAGGGGCAGTACTTC. The full variable domain, rest sourced from reference TRBV5-1 and TRBJ2-7, is KAGVTQTPRYLIKTRGQQVTLSCSPISGHRSVSWYQQTPGQGLQFLFEYFSETQRNKGNFPGRFSGRQFSNSRSEMNVSTLELGDSALYLCASRPGQEAQGQYFGPGTRLTVT.

The chain recombines TRBV5-4 with TRBJ1-1; D is unclear. Germline lookup yields CDR1 SGHNT and CDR2 YYREEE (reference sequence). Trimming shortened V by 4 bases and J by 6 bases, and 19 bases separated the two germline ends. The CDR3 contains 15 residues. CDR3 residues: CASSLVTEGSAEAFF. The CDR3 DNA sequence: TGTGCCAGCAGCCTAGTTACAGAGGGTAGCGCTGAAGCTTTCTTT.

Remarks on this clone: An end of the junction does not agree with germline; a read error may underlie this. V gene TRBV5-1 combines with J gene TRBJ1-2, with a possible D match to TRBD1 (6 bases). CDR1 and CDR2 (germline): SGHRS, YFSETQ. The CDR3 is 10 amino acids. CDR3 nucleotide sequence: TGCGCCAGCAGCCGAGGGGGACAACCCTTC. It codes for CASSRGGQPF.

The DNA for the CDR3 is TGTGCCAGCAGTTACACAGATAGCAATCAGCCCCAGCATTTT. Translating it yields CASSYTDSNQPQHF. This chain joins TRBV6-2 or TRBV6-3 and TRBJ1-5, with unresolved D. The germline V gene encodes CDR1 MNHEY and CDR2 SVGEGT. The CDR3 contains 14 residues. The V end was cut by 2 bases, the J end by 0 bases, with 5 bases between.

V usage is TRBV9 and J usage is TRBJ1-1, with a possible D match to TRBD1 (6 bases). Trimming shortened V by 3 bases and J by 0 bases, and 12 bases separated the two germline ends. CDR3 length: 15 residues. The germline V gene encodes CDR1 SGDLS and CDR2 YYNGEE. The CDR3 DNA reads as TGTGCCAGCAGCGCCTGGAGGGACATGAACACTGAAGCTTTCTTT. It codes for CASSAWRDMNTEAFF.

The CDR3 nucleotides are TGCAGCGTGTTGTCTGGGAATAGCAATCAGCCCCAGCATTTT. It encodes CSVLSGNSNQPQHF. This chain joins TRBV29-1 and TRBJ1-5, with D hard to call. The CDR3 sequence is 14 residues long. Looked up from germline, CDR1 is SQVTM and CDR2 is ANQGSEA. Trimming took off 6 bases at V and 0 bases at J, with 12 bases between the two ends.

J is TRBJ1-5 and V is TRBV15; TRBD1 is a possible D gene (6 bases). The germline V gene encodes CDR1 LNHNV and CDR2 YYDKDF (reference sequence). The V end was cut by 0 bases, the J end by 2 bases, with 17 bases between. The CDR3 is made up of 18 amino acids. CDR3 nucleotide sequence: TGTGCCACCAGCAGAGATTCTGAGGGGGGTGAGGGCAATCAGCCCCAGCATTTT. Its translation is CATSRDSEGGEGNQPQHF.

This clone was seen just once. This chain connects TRBV11-3 to TRBJ2-1; 8 bases are a match to TRBD2. The CDR3 totals 16 residues. Germline values: CDR1 SGHNT, CDR2 YENEEA. Germline trimming cut 4 bases from V and 4 bases from J; bases unmatched to any gene: 9. CDR3 in amino acids: CASSSYGGASYNEQFF. CDR3 nucleotide sequence: TGTGCCAGCAGCTCTTACGGGGGGGCTTCTTACAATGAGCAGTTCTTC.

The chain employs TRBV11-2 and TRBJ2-5, with 9 bases identical to TRBD2. V lost 3 bases and J lost 3; bases outside the gene matches: 8. The CDR3 has 16 amino acids. Germline lookup yields CDR1 SGHAT and CDR2 FQNNGV. The CDR3 DNA reads TGTGCCAGCAGCTTGGAAGCGGGGGGCCGAAAAGAGACCCAGTACTTC. This gives the protein CASSLEAGGRKETQYF. Full variable domain (outside the CDR3, taken from reference TRBV11-2 and TRBJ2-5): EAGVAQSPRYKIIEKRQSVAFWCNPISGHATLYWYQQILGQGPKLLIQFQNNGVVDDSQLPKDRFSAERLKGVDSTLKIQPAKLEDSAVYLCASSLEAGGRKETQYFGPGTRLLVL.

This chain links TRBV19 with TRBJ1-5; 7 bases are a match to TRBD1. The V gene's germline CDR1 is LNHDA and CDR2 SQIVND (reference sequence). The CDR3 is 13 residues long. As DNA, the CDR3 is TGTGCAGCCTCCGGGACAGTTAATCAGCCCCAGCATTTT. It yields the protein CAASGTVNQPQHF.

The chain links TRBV29-1 to TRBJ1-1, with D uncertain. Trimming stripped 7 bases from V and 4 bases from J, with 19 bases between. CDR3 length equals 14 residues. The V gene's germline CDR1 is SQVTM and CDR2 ANQGSEA. The CDR3 region is CSARIEGKSTEAFF. The CDR3 DNA reads TGCAGCGCCCGAATAGAGGGTAAAAGCACTGAAGCTTTCTTT.

The CDR3 nucleotides are TGTGCCAGCAGCCGGCCGGGGTTTTCGAATGAGCAGTTCTTC. It specifies CASSRPGFSNEQFF. V is TRBV3-1 (or the pseudogene TRBV3-2) and J is TRBJ2-1; a possible D gene is TRBD2 (5 bases). V shed 4 bases and J shed 7 bases, with 14 bases lying between them. The CDR3 contains 14 residues. The germline CDR1 and CDR2 sequences are LGHDT and YNNKEL (reference sequence).

CDR3 region: CASSTWGIGGDTQYF. Here the CDR3 DNA reads TGTGCCAGCAGTACGTGGGGAATTGGAGGAGATACGCAGTATTTT. This chain uses TRBV25-1 with TRBJ2-3, with D possibly being TRBD2 (5 bases). Trimming removed 5 bases at V and 5 bases at J, with 17 bases between. From germline, CDR1 is MGHDK and CDR2 SYGVNS. The CDR3 extends over 15 amino acids.

V and J are TRBV21-1 and TRBJ1-5. TRBV21-1 is flagged as a pseudogene. The CDR3 loop spans 14 amino acids. The CDR3 DNA follows: TGTGCCAGCAGCAAAAACCCCGGGGATAAGCCCCAGCATTTT. It codes for CASSKNPGDKPQHF.

The chain has TRBV5-1 and TRBJ2-3; maybe TRBD2 (5 bases). V was cut by 1 base and J by 4 bases, with 13 bases left in between. CDR1 is SGHRS, CDR2 YFSETQ, per germline. This CDR3 has 15 amino acids. The CDR3 is CASSLTGGQADTQYF. CDR3 nucleotide sequence: TGCGCCAGCAGCTTGACCGGCGGGCAAGCAGATACGCAGTATTTT.

The chain has TRBV7-9 and TRBJ1-2; possible D gene TRBD1, 6 bases. Germline V lookup: CDR1 SEHNR, CDR2 FQNEAQ (reference sequence). V was clipped by 0 bases and J by 2 bases, with 7 bases between them. The CDR3 totals 14 residues. In nucleotides, the CDR3 is TGTGCCAGCAGCTTAGCGGACAGCAACTATGGCTACACCTTC. Translated, it gives CASSLADSNYGYTF. Filled out from reference TRBV7-9 and TRBJ1-2, the complete variable domain reads DTGVSQNPRHKITKRGQNVTFRCDPISEHNRLYWYRQTLGQGPEFLTYFQNEAQLEKSRLLSDRFSAERPKGSFSTLEIQRTEQGDSAMYLCASSLADSNYGYTFGSGTRLTVV.

This chain connects TRBV6-2 or TRBV6-3 to TRBJ1-1, with D unresolved. The V and J ends lost 6 bases and 4 bases respectively, with 9 bases between them. CDR3 length: 12 amino acids. CDR1 and CDR2 from the germline V gene are MNHEY and SVGEGT. In DNA form, the CDR3 reads TGTGCCAGCAGCCGACCTCGCACTGAAGCTTTCTTT. Translating it yields CASSRPRTEAFF.

The gene calls are TRBV5-1 and TRBJ2-6, with D possibly being TRBD1 or TRBD2 (6 bases each). V gave up 4 bases and J gave up 4 bases, with 9 bases separating them. This CDR3 is 14 amino acids long. Germline V CDR1 and CDR2: SGHRS, YFSETQ. CDR3 residues: CASSGGLGANVLTF. CDR3 in DNA: TGCGCCAGCAGCGGGGGGCTCGGGGCCAACGTCCTGACTTTC. The entire variable domain, with the rest obtained from reference TRBV5-1 and TRBJ2-6, is as follows: KAGVTQTPRYLIKTRGQQVTLSCSPISGHRSVSWYQQTPGQGLQFLFEYFSETQRNKGNFPGRFSGRQFSNSRSEMNVSTLELGDSALYLCASSGGLGANVLTFGAGSRLTVL.

The J gene is TRBJ2-1, the V gene TRBV5-6, with TRBD2 matching 7 bases. Germline V CDR1 and CDR2: SGHDT, YYEEEE. The CDR3 runs to 12 residues. The V segment lost 7 bases and the J segment 5 bases; nucleotides outside the gene matches: 3. The CDR3 DNA sequence: TGTGCCAGCTGGGGGGGTAACAATGAGCAGTTCTTC. Translation gives CASWGGNNEQFF.

V and J are TRBV5-1 and TRBJ2-5; TRBD2 matches 8 bases. The trim removed 5 bases at V and 2 bases at J, leaving 11 bases unmatched. The length of the CDR3 is 16 residues. Germline V gene data show CDR1 as SGHRS and CDR2 as YFSETQ. The CDR3: CASREMSGGPQETQYF. The DNA for the CDR3 is TGCGCCAGCAGGGAGATGAGCGGGGGCCCTCAAGAGACCCAGTACTTC. Filled out from reference TRBV5-1 and TRBJ2-5, the complete variable domain reads KAGVTQTPRYLIKTRGQQVTLSCSPISGHRSVSWYQQTPGQGLQFLFEYFSETQRNKGNFPGRFSGRQFSNSRSEMNVSTLELGDSALYLCASREMSGGPQETQYFGPGTRLLVL.

This clone was seen only once. Additional DNA sequences in this sample encode the identical CDR3. The chain is built from TRBV5-1 and TRBJ2-1; D is unclear. In germline, CDR1 is SGHRS, CDR2 YFSETQ. The CDR3 has 15 amino acids. The V end lost 0 bases, the J end lost 0 bases, and 7 bases lay between the germline ends. The CDR3 spells CASSLDSSSYNEQFF. In DNA, the CDR3 is TGCGCCAGCAGCTTGGACTCGAGCTCCTACAATGAGCAGTTCTTC.